These T cell receptor beta chains were read from a single sample in a study of blood T cell repertoires in COVID-19. Method: immunoSEQ multiplex PCR; TCRdb's copy keeps in-frame clones and lacks some. Counted here are about 290,000 clones, over 85% occurring once; the ten biggest clones make up around 10%. What was sequenced was peripheral blood. These TCRs come from a woman aged 25 to 39 with COVID-19, enrolled during active disease. CDR3s include the opening cysteine and the closing phenylalanine or tryptophan. Each record gives: clone size, V gene, J gene, D gene, CDR3 protein, CDR3 DNA. D genes are given only for firm matches. Clone size is stated in some rows and not others, as once, few, many or a class when expanded.

-	TRBV9	TRBJ2-3	TRBD2	CASSPWTSGGVDTQYF	TGTGCCAGCAGCCCCTGGACTAGCGGGGGGGTGGATACGCAGTATTTT
-	TRBV7-8	TRBJ2-7	TRBD2	CASSASSSGGDYEQYF	TGTGCCAGCAGCGCAAGTTCTAGCGGGGGTGACTACGAGCAGTACTTC
-	TRBV18	TRBJ1-6	-	CASSTDSNSPLHF	TGTGCCAGCTCGACGGACAGTAATTCACCCCTCCACTTT
-	TRBV18	TRBJ1-1	-	CASSLHKTPAGRTEAFF	TGTGCCAGCTCACTCCATAAGACGCCGGCGGGTAGGACTGAAGCTTTCTTT
-	TRBV18	TRBJ1-5	-	CASSGGTWGNQPQHF	TGTGCCAGCTCAGGCGGAACTTGGGGCAATCAGCCCCAGCATTTT
-	TRBV28	TRBJ1-4	-	CASFPVGAYNEKLFF	TGTGCCTCTTTCCCGGTTGGGGCCTATAATGAAAAACTGTTTTTT
-	TRBV29-1	TRBJ2-7	TRBD1	CSVKLGTGINEQYF	TGCAGCGTGAAACTGGGGACAGGGATCAACGAGCAGTACTTC
-	TRBV7-9	TRBJ2-7	-	CASSGGTFYYEQYF	TGTGCCAGCAGCGGAGGGACTTTCTACTACGAGCAGTACTTC
-	TRBV4-1	TRBJ2-1	TRBD2	CASSHRLAGEFQEQFF	TGCGCCAGCAGCCACCGGTTAGCGGGGGAGTTTCAGGAGCAGTTCTTC
-	TRBV4-1	TRBJ1-2	TRBD1	CASSQGGGGGYTF	TGCGCCAGCAGCCAAGGAGGGGGCGGGGGCTACACCTTC
-	TRBV21-1	TRBJ2-7	-	CASSKSRTGSCLLSYEQYF	TGTGCCAGCAGCAAATCGCGGACAGGGTCCTGCTTGTTAAGCTACGAGCAGTACTTC
few	TRBV13	TRBJ1-2	TRBD1	CASSLWDSYGYTF	TGTGCCAGCAGCTTATGGGACAGTTATGGCTACACCTTC
-	TRBV7-8	TRBJ1-4	TRBD1	CASSPRTGANEKLFF	TGTGCCAGCAGCCCCCGGACAGGGGCCAATGAAAAACTGTTTTTT
-	TRBV5-4	TRBJ2-5	TRBD2	CASSRASGGGPQETQYF	TGTGCCAGCAGTAGAGCCTCAGGCGGGGGGCCTCAAGAGACCCAGTACTTC
-	TRBV19	TRBJ1-5	-	CASSPQGQLGQPQHF	TGTGCCAGTAGTCCACAGGGTCAGTTGGGACAGCCCCAGCATTTT
-	TRBV7-9	TRBJ1-2	TRBD1	CASSSGQGSYGYTF	TGTGCCAGCAGTTCTGGACAGGGCAGCTATGGCTACACCTTC
-	TRBV7-9	TRBJ2-5	-	CASSLPDNEETQYF	TGTGCCAGCTCTCTACCCGATAATGAAGAGACCCAGTACTTC
-	TRBV7-9	TRBJ2-3	-	CASSLPGTDTQYF	TGTGCCAGCAGTCTGCCGGGGACAGATACGCAGTATTTT
-	TRBV7-2	TRBJ2-5	-	CASSFPLSRETQYF	TGTGCCAGCAGCTTTCCATTATCTCGGGAGACCCAGTACTTC
-	TRBV28	TRBJ2-7	TRBD1	CASSQTIQGAPYEQYF	TGTGCCAGCAGTCAAACAATCCAGGGGGCCCCCTACGAGCAGTACTTC
-	TRBV19	TRBJ2-4	-	CASSTIKNIQYF	TGTGCCAGTAGTACTATAAAAAACATTCAGTACTTC
-	TRBV11-2	TRBJ2-1	-	CASSLGLVARQFF	TGTGCCAGCAGCTTAGGTTTGGTAGCGAGGCAGTTCTTC
-	TRBV28	TRBJ2-7	TRBD1	CASSLEGQGEEQYF	TGTGCCAGCAGTTTAGAGGGACAGGGTGAAGAGCAGTACTTC
once	TRBV13	TRBJ2-1	TRBD2	CASIFAGGPNEQFF	TGTGCCAGCATTTTTGCGGGGGGACCTAATGAGCAGTTCTTC
-	TRBV20-1	TRBJ1-5	TRBD1	CSASTGAYSNQPQHF	TGCAGTGCTAGTACAGGGGCATATAGCAATCAGCCCCAGCATTTT
-	TRBV29-1	TRBJ2-5	-	CSVVAGSETQYF	TGCAGCGTTGTTGCAGGTTCTGAGACCCAGTACTTC
few	TRBV19	TRBJ1-2	TRBD1	CASSIGPGGFHGYTF	TGTGCCAGTAGTATAGGGCCAGGGGGCTTCCATGGCTACACCTTC
-	TRBV19	TRBJ1-3	-	CASSMGENGNTIYF	TGTGCCAGTAGTATGGGAGAAAACGGAAACACCATATATTTT
-	TRBV6-2/TRBV6-3	TRBJ2-2	TRBD2	CASSRTSGGRGTGELFF	TGTGCCAGCAGTAGGACTAGCGGGGGGAGGGGCACCGGGGAGCTGTTTTTT